These 22 T cell receptor beta chains were sequenced from one sample in a study of blood T cell repertoires in COVID-19. Profiled with immunoSEQ multiplex PCR; TCRdb holds only in-frame clones, not every one. Here the sample spans some 300,000 clones, 90% being singletons. The sequenced sample was peripheral blood. All receptors come from a woman between 40 and 55 years old with COVID-19, enrolled during active disease.

This sequence joins TRBV9 and TRBJ2-1; 8 bases fit TRBD1. This CDR3 has 15 residues. The germline gives CDR1 SGDLS, CDR2 YYNGEE. V lost 4 bases, J lost 0 bases, and 3 bases stayed unmatched. The CDR3 loop reads CASSTGQVSYNEQFF. For the CDR3, the DNA is TGTGCCAGCAGCACGGGACAGGTCTCCTACAATGAGCAGTTCTTC.

The J gene is TRBJ1-3, the V gene TRBV5-5, with D perhaps TRBD1 (5 bases). The CDR3 is 15 amino acids. V was cut by 1 base and J by 2 bases, with 10 bases left in between. CDR1 SGHKS and CDR2 YYEKEE come from the germline V gene (reference sequence). As DNA, the CDR3 is TGTGCCAGCAGCTTGCCCGGACACCCTGGAAACACCATATATTTT. It specifies CASSLPGHPGNTIYF.

This clone was observed a single time. The gene calls are TRBV11-3 and TRBJ2-7; 10 bases line up with TRBD1. V gave up 0 bases and J gave up 3 bases; unmatched junction bases: 2. The length of the CDR3 is 15 residues. Germline V gives CDR1 SGHNT, CDR2 YENEEA. The CDR3 loop is CASSLDRDRGYEQYF. CDR3 bases: TGTGCCAGCAGCTTAGACAGGGACAGGGGCTACGAGCAGTACTTC.

The chain's CDR3 is CASSSKTGQTGELFF. Written as DNA, the CDR3 is TGCGCCAGCAGCTCCAAGACAGGGCAAACCGGGGAGCTGTTTTTT. The chain employs TRBV5-1 and TRBJ2-2; 7 bases are shared with TRBD1. Germline lookup yields CDR1 SGHRS and CDR2 YFSETQ. CDR3 size: 15 residues. Unmatched junction bases numbered 7, after V lost 3 bases and J lost 5 bases.

The chain uses TRBV4-3 and TRBJ1-5; 8 nucleotides line up with TRBD1. From germline, CDR1 is LGHNA and CDR2 YSLEER. V lost 1 base and J lost 6; bases outside the gene matches: 5. There are 15 residues in the CDR3. This chain's CDR3 is CASSQGTGNSQPQHF. The CDR3 nucleotides are TGCGCCAGCAGCCAAGGGACAGGGAATTCTCAGCCCCAGCATTTT.

This chain links TRBV19 with TRBJ1-5; 8 positions agree with TRBD1. V lost 1 base and J lost 5; bases outside the gene matches: 4. This CDR3 has 15 amino acids. Germline V CDR1 and CDR2: LNHDA, SQIVND (reference sequence). The CDR3 reads CASSIGRDRYQPQHF. The CDR3, as DNA: TGTGCCAGTAGTATAGGCCGGGACAGGTATCAGCCCCAGCATTTT.

This sequence joins TRBV3-1 (or the pseudogene TRBV3-2) and TRBJ1-4, with D maybe TRBD1 (6 bases). Germline V gene data show CDR1 as LGHDT and CDR2 as YNNKEL (reference sequence). V was trimmed by 4 bases and J by 7 bases, leaving 16 bases between them. The CDR3 is made up of 15 amino acids. The CDR3 sequence is CASSPAGTFPEKLFF. CDR3 nucleotides: TGTGCCAGCAGCCCCGCCGGGACATTTCCTGAAAAACTGTTTTTT.

This sequence joins TRBV5-1 and TRBJ2-3; no clear D. CDR3 length: 14 residues. The germline gives CDR1 SGHRS, CDR2 YFSETQ. V lost 0 bases and J 0 bases, leaving 5 bases between the germline ends. CDR3 region: CASSLEPSTDTQYF. CDR3 in DNA: TGCGCCAGCAGCTTGGAGCCCAGCACAGATACGCAGTATTTT.

The genes are TRBV5-1 and TRBJ2-3; TRBD2 agrees at 14 bases. Germline CDR1 is SGHRS and CDR2 is YFSETQ. Trimming took 4 bases from V and 1 from J; bases not matched to a gene: 2. This CDR3 is 16 amino acids long. CDR3 sequence (DNA): TGCGCCAGCAGCGGGGGACTAGCGGGAGGCACAGATACGCAGTATTTT. This encodes CASSGGLAGGTDTQYF.

This rearrangement joins TRBV28 to TRBJ1-5; 8 bases map to TRBD1. The CDR3 spans 17 residues. Trimming took 5 bases from V and 1 from J; bases not matched to a gene: 10. Germline V gene data show CDR1 as MDHEN and CDR2 as SYDVKM. This chain's CDR3 is CASSRGRGRESNQPQHF. The CDR3 region has the DNA TGTGCCAGCAGTCGGGGCAGGGGGCGCGAGAGCAATCAGCCCCAGCATTTT.

V and J are TRBV5-6 and TRBJ2-7, with D maybe TRBD1 (5 bases). Germline V lookup: CDR1 SGHDT, CDR2 YYEEEE. Trimming left V 4 bases short and J 2 bases short, with 13 bases between. This CDR3 region has 14 residues. The CDR3 DNA is TGTGCCAGCAGCCTGCAATTCAGGGCCTACGAGCAGTACTTC. Amino acids: CASSLQFRAYEQYF. The complete variable domain, with remaining parts taken from reference TRBV5-6 and TRBJ2-7, reads DAGVTQSPTHLIKTRGQQVTLRCSPKSGHDTVSWYQQALGQGPQFIFQYYEEEERQRGNFPDRFSGHQFPNYSSELNVNALLLGDSALYLCASSLQFRAYEQYFGPGTRLTVT.

V is TRBV28 and J is TRBJ1-2, with a weak D call TRBD1 (5 bases). This CDR3 spans 12 amino acids. V shed 3 bases and J shed 7 bases, with 9 bases lying between them. The germline V gene has CDR1 MDHEN and CDR2 SYDVKM. As DNA, the CDR3 is TGTGCCAGCAGTTTTAGGGGAAGTGGCTACACCTTC. Its protein is CASSFRGSGYTF.

In regard to this clone: This specimen includes other DNA sequences encoding the same CDR3. J is TRBJ1-5 and V is TRBV18; the match to TRBD1 covers 7 bases. The CDR3 runs to 15 residues. CDR1 KGHSH and CDR2 LQKENI come from the germline V gene. Unmatched junction bases numbered 2, after V lost 2 bases and J lost 1 base. The CDR3 sequence: CASSPGRGSNQPQHF. The CDR3 region has the DNA TGTGCCAGCTCACCAGGCAGGGGGAGCAATCAGCCCCAGCATTTT.

The chain recombines TRBV15 with TRBJ1-5; perhaps TRBD1 as D (6 bases). Per germline, CDR1 LNHNV and CDR2 YYDKDF (reference sequence). The CDR3 extends over 16 amino acids. V was pared by 0 bases and J by 4 bases, with 13 bases between. The CDR3 is CATSRDPRTGNQPQHF. The CDR3, as DNA: TGTGCCACCAGCAGAGATCCTCGAACAGGGAATCAGCCCCAGCATTTT.

This clone was picked up one time. The chain combines TRBV19 with TRBJ1-1; D not certain. CDR1 LNHDA and CDR2 SQIVND come from the germline V gene (reference sequence). V was pared by 3 bases and J by 2 bases, with 13 bases between. The CDR3 is made up of 15 amino acids. CDR3 sequence reads: CASSIPRGQNTEAFF. DNA of the CDR3: TGTGCCAGTAGTATTCCTCGAGGGCAAAACACTGAAGCTTTCTTT.

This chain links TRBV5-1 with TRBJ2-2, with 7 bases lining up with TRBD2. Germline trimming cut 9 bases from V and 6 bases from J; bases unmatched to any gene: 11. Germline-derived CDR1 and CDR2 are SGHRS and YFSETQ. The CDR3 consists of 14 residues. The CDR3 loop is CATNRAGSPGELFF. Written as DNA, the CDR3 is TGCGCCACCAATCGAGCGGGGTCCCCCGGGGAGCTGTTTTTT.

V gene TRBV19 combines with J gene TRBJ1-3; D ambiguous. Germline V gene data show CDR1 as LNHDA and CDR2 as SQIVND (reference sequence). V was clipped by 3 bases and J by 6 bases, with 3 bases between them. The CDR3 extends over 11 amino acids. Here the CDR3 reads CASSILNTIYF. As DNA, the CDR3 is TGTGCCAGTAGTATCCTAAACACCATATATTTT.

The rearrangement links TRBV7-2 to TRBJ1-2; TRBD1 is a possible D gene (6 bases). V was cut by 6 bases and J by 8 bases, with 28 bases left in between. Looked up from germline, CDR1 is SGHTA and CDR2 is FQGNSA. This CDR3 has 17 amino acids. This chain's CDR3 is CASRSLPTWGLNWGYTF. In DNA, the CDR3 is TGTGCCAGCAGATCTCTACCTACCTGGGGGCTGAACTGGGGCTACACCTTC.

The chain recombines TRBV28 with TRBJ1-2; D is ambiguous. Germline V lookup: CDR1 MDHEN, CDR2 SYDVKM. The CDR3 sequence is 13 residues long. Trimming took 10 bases from V and 0 from J, leaving 12 bases between them. The CDR3 protein is CATRVSANYGYTF. The CDR3 DNA reads as TGTGCCACCCGGGTTTCAGCTAACTATGGCTACACCTTC.

J is TRBJ1-3 and V is TRBV28; 9 bases are a match to TRBD1. Germline V CDR1 and CDR2: MDHEN, SYDVKM. The CDR3 loop spans 16 amino acids. V dropped 3 bases and J dropped 0; count of bases not matched to a gene: 3. Written as DNA, the CDR3 is TGTGCCAGCAGTTTGGGACAGGGATACTCTGGAAACACCATATATTTT. This gives the protein CASSLGQGYSGNTIYF.

The rearrangement joins TRBV5-1 to TRBJ2-5; no clear D. With 0 bases removed from V and 5 bases from J, the gap between germline ends came to 11 bases. In germline, CDR1 is SGHRS, CDR2 YFSETQ. The CDR3 runs 14 residues. CDR3 nucleotides: TGCGCCAGCAGCTTGGTCGGAGCAACGGAGACCCAGTACTTC. It is translated as CASSLVGATETQYF.

The chain employs TRBV7-8 and TRBJ2-2, with D perhaps matching TRBD2 (5 bases). Per germline, CDR1 SGHVS and CDR2 FQNEAQ. Trimming shortened V by 2 bases and J by 6 bases, and 13 bases separated the two germline ends. The CDR3 spans 15 residues. The CDR3 region has the DNA TGTGCCAGCAGCTTACTCTACTCGGGATCCGGGGAGCTGTTTTTT. It encodes CASSLLYSGSGELFF.